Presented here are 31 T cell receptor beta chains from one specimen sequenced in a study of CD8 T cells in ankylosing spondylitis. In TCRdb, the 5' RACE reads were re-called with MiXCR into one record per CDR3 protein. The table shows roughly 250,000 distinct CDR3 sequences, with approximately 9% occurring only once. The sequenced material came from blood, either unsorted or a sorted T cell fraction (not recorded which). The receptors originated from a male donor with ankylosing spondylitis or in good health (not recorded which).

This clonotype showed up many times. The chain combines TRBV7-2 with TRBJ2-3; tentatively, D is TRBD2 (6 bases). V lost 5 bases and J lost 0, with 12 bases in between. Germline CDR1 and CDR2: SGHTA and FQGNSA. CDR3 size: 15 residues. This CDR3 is CASSPAGHSTDTQYF. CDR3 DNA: TGTGCCAGCAGCCCAGCGGGTCATAGCACAGATACGCAGTATTTT. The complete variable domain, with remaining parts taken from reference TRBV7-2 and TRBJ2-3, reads GAGVSQSPSNKVTEKGKDVELRCDPISGHTALYWYRQSLGQGLEFLIYFQGNSAPDKSGLPSDRFSAERTGGSVSTLTIQRTQQEDSAVYLCASSPAGHSTDTQYFGPGTRLTVL.

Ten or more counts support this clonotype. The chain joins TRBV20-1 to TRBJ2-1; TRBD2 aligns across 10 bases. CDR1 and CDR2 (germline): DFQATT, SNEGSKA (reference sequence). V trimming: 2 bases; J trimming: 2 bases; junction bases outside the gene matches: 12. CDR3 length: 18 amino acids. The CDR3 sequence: CSARYITPGLATYNEQFF. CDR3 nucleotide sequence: TGCAGTGCTAGATATATAACCCCGGGACTAGCGACCTACAATGAGCAGTTCTTC.

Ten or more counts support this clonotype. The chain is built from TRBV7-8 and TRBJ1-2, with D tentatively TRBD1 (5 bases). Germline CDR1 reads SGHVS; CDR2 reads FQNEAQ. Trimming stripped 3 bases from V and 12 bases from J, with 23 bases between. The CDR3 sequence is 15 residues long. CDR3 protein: CASSLNPGLTALDTF. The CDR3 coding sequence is TGTGCCAGCAGCTTGAACCCGGGACTCACGGCTTTGGACACCTTC.

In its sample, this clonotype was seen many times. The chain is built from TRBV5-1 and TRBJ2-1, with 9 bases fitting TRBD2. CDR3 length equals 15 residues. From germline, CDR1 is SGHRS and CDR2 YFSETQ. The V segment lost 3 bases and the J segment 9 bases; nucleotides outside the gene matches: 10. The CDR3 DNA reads TGCGCCAGCAGCTCCTCCGCGGGAGGGTGGGGTGAGCAGTTCTTC. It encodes CASSSSAGGWGEQFF.

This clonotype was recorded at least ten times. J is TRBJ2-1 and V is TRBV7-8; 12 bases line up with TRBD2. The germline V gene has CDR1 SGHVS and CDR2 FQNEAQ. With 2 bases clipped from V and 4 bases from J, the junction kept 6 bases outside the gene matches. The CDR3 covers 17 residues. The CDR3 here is CASSLYLAGGEYNEQFF. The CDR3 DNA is TGTGCCAGCAGCTTATACCTAGCGGGAGGGGAATACAATGAGCAGTTCTTC.

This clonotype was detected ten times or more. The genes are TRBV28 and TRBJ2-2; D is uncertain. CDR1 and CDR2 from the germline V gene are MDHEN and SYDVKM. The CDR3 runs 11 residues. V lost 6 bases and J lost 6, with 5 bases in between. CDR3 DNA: TGTGCCAGCAGGGGCCCCGGGGAGCTGTTTTTT. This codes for CASRGPGELFF. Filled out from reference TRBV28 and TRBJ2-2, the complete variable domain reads DVKVTQSSRYLVKRTGEKVFLECVQDMDHENMFWYRQDPGLGLRLIYFSYDVKMKEKGDIPEGYSVSREKKERFSLILESASTNQTSMYLCASRGPGELFFGEGSRLTVL.

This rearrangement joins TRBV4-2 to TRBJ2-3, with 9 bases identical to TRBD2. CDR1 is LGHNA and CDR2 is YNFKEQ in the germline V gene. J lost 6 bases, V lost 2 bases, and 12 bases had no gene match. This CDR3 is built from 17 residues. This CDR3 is CASSQSLERGAGDTQYF. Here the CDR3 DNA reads TGTGCCAGCAGCCAATCCCTGGAGCGGGGGGCCGGGGATACGCAGTATTTT.

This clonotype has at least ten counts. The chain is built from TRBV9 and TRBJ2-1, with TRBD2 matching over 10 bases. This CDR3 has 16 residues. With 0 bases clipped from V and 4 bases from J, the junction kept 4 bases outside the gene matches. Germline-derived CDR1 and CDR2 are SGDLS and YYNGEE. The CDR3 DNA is TGTGCCAGCAGCGTAGTTTCTAGCGGGGGATACAATGAGCAGTTCTTC. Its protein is CASSVVSSGGYNEQFF.

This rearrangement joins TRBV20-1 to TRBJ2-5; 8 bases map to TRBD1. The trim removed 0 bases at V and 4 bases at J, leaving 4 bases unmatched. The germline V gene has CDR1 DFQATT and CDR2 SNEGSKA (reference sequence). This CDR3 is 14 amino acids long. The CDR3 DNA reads TGCAGTGCTAGAGAAGGGCAGGGGGCAGAGACCCAGTACTTC. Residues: CSAREGQGAETQYF.

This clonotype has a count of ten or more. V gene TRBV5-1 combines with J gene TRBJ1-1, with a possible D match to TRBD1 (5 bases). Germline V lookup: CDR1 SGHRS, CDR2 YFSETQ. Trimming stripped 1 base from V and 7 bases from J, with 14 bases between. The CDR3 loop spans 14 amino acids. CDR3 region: CASSLNRDGLEAFF. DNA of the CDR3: TGCGCCAGCAGCTTGAACCGGGACGGCCTTGAAGCTTTCTTT.

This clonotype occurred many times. CDR3 sequence: CASSSRPGQGYEQYF. CDR3 in DNA: TGTGCCAGCAGTTCACGCCCCGGGCAGGGTTACGAGCAGTACTTC. This chain uses TRBV27 with TRBJ2-7, with D possibly TRBD1 on 5 matching bases. The CDR3 contains 15 residues. The germline V gene encodes CDR1 MNHEY and CDR2 SMNVEV (reference sequence). The V gene lost 4 bases and the J gene lost 4 bases, with 17 bases spanning the gap.

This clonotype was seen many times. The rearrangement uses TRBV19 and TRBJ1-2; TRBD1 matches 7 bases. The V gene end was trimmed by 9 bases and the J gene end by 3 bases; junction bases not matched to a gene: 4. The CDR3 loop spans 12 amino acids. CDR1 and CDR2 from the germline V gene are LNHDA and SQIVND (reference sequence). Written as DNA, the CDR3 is TGTGCCAGCCGACAGGGAGACTATGGCTACACCTTC. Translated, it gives CASRQGDYGYTF.

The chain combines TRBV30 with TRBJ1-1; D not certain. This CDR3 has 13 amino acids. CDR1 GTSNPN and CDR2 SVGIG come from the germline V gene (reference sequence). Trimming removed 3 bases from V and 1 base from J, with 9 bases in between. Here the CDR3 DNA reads TGTGCCTGGAGAAAGCAAAGGAACACTGAAGCTTTCTTT. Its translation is CAWRKQRNTEAFF.

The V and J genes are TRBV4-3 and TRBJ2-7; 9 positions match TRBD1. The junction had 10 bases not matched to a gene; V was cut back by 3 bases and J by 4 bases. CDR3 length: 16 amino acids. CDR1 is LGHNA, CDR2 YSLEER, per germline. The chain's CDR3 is CASSQNPGQGPYEQYF. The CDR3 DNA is TGCGCCAGCAGCCAGAACCCGGGACAGGGCCCTTACGAGCAGTACTTC.

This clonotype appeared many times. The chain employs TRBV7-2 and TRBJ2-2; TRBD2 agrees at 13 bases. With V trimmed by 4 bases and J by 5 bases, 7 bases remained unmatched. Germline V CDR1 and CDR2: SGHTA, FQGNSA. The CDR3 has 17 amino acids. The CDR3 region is CASSSRTSGSGTGELFF. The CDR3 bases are TGTGCCAGCAGCTCCCGGACTAGCGGGAGTGGTACCGGGGAGCTGTTTTTT. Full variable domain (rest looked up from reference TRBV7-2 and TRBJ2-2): GAGVSQSPSNKVTEKGKDVELRCDPISGHTALYWYRQSLGQGLEFLIYFQGNSAPDKSGLPSDRFSAERTGGSVSTLTIQRTQQEDSAVYLCASSSRTSGSGTGELFFGEGSRLTVL.

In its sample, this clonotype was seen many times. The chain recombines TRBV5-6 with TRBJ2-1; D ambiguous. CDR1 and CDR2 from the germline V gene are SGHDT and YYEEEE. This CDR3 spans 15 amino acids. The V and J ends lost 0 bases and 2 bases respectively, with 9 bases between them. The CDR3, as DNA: TGTGCCAGCAGCTTGGACACCCGAGCCTACAATGAGCAGTTCTTC. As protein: CASSLDTRAYNEQFF.

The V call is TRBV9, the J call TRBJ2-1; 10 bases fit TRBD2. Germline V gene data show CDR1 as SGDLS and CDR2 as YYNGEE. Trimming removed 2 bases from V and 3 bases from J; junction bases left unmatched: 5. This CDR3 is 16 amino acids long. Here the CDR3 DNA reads TGTGCCAGCAGCGTTAGCGGGACTAGCGTCTACAATGAGCAGTTCTTC. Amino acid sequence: CASSVSGTSVYNEQFF.

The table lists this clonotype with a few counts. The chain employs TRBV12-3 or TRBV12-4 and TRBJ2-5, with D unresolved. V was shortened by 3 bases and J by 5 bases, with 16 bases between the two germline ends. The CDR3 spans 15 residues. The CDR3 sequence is CASSLVADPMETQYF. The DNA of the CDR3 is TGTGCCAGCAGTTTGGTCGCGGACCCGATGGAGACCCAGTACTTC.

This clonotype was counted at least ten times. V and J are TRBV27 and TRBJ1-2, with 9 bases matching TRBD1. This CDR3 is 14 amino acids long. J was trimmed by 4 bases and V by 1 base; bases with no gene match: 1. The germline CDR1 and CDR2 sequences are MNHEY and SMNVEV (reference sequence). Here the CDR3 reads CASSLLDRGYGYTF. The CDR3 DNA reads TGTGCCAGCAGTTTATTGGACAGGGGCTATGGCTACACCTTC.

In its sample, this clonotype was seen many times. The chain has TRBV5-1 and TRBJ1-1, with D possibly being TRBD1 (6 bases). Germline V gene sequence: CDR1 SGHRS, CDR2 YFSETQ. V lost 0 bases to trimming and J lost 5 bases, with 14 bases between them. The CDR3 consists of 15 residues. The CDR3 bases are TGCGCCAGCAGCTTGGTGGTAGGGGGTAGGACTGAAGCTTTCTTT. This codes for CASSLVVGGRTEAFF.

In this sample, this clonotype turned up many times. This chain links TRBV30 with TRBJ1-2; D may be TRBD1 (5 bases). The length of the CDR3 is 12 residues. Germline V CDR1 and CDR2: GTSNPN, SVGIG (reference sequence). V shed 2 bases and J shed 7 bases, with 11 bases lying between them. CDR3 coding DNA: TGTGCCTGGAGTTGGGGGAGCGGTGGCTACACCTTC. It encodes CAWSWGSGGYTF.

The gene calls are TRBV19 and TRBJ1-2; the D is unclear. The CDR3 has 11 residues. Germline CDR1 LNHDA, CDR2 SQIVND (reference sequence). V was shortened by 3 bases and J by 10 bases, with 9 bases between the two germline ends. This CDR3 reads CASSIKDLYTF. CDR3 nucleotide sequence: TGTGCCAGTAGTATTAAGGATCTCTACACCTTC. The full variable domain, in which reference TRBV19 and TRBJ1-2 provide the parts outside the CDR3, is DGGITQSPKYLFRKEGQNVTLSCEQNLNHDAMYWYRQDPGQGLRLIYYSQIVNDFQKGDIAEGYSVSREKKESFPLTVTSAQKNPTAFYLCASSIKDLYTFGSGTRLTVV.

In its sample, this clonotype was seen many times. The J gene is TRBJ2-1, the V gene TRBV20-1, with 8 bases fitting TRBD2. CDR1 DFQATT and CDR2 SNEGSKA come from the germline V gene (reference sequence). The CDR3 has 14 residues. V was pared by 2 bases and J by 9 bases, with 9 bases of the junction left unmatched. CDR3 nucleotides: TGCAGTGCTAGAAGCCGAGCGGGAGAGGGTGAGCAGTTCTTC. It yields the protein CSARSRAGEGEQFF.

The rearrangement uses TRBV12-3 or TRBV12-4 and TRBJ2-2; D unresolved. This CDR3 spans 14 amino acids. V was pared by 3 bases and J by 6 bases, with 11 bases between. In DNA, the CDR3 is TGTGCCAGCAGTTTTGGTTCAGTCCCCGGGGAGCTGTTTTTT. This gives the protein CASSFGSVPGELFF.

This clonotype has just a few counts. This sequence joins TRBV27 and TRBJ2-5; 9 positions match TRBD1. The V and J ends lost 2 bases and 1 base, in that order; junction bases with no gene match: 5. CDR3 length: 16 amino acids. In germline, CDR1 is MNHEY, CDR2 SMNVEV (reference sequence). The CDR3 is CASSLRTGDPQETQYF. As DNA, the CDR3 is TGTGCCAGCAGTTTAAGGACAGGGGACCCCCAAGAGACCCAGTACTTC.

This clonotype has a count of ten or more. The CDR3 DNA reads as TGCGCCAGCAGCATGGGGCCCACGGACTTGGAAGCTTTCTTT. Its protein is CASSMGPTDLEAFF. This chain uses TRBV5-1 with TRBJ1-1, with D possibly matching TRBD1 (5 bases). The CDR3 has 14 amino acids. Trimming pared 4 bases from V and 8 bases from J, leaving 18 bases between. Germline loops: CDR1 SGHRS, CDR2 YFSETQ. Full variable domain (remainder filled in from reference TRBV5-1 and TRBJ1-1): KAGVTQTPRYLIKTRGQQVTLSCSPISGHRSVSWYQQTPGQGLQFLFEYFSETQRNKGNFPGRFSGRQFSNSRSEMNVSTLELGDSALYLCASSMGPTDLEAFFGQGTRLTVV.

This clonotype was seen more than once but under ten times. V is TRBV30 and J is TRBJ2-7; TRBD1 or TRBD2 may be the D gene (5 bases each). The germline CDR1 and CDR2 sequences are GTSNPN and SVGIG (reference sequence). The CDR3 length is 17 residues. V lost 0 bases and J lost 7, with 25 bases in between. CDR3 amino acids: CAWSVPRAGQGVREQYF. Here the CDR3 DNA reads TGTGCCTGGAGTGTACCTCGGGCGGGTCAGGGCGTGAGGGAGCAGTACTTC.

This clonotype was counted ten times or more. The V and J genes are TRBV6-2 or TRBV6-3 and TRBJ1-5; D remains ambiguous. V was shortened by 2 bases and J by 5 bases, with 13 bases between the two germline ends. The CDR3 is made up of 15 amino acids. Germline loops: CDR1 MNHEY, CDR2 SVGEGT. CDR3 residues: CASSYVTSRDQPQHF. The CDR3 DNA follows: TGTGCCAGCAGTTACGTGACGAGCAGAGATCAGCCCCAGCATTTT.

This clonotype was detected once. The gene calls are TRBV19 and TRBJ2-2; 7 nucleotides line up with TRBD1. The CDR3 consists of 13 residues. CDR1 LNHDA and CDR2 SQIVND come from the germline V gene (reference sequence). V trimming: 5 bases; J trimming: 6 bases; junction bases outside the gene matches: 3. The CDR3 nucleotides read TGTGCCAGTAGTGCGACAGGGCCCGGGGAGCTGTTTTTT. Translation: CASSATGPGELFF.

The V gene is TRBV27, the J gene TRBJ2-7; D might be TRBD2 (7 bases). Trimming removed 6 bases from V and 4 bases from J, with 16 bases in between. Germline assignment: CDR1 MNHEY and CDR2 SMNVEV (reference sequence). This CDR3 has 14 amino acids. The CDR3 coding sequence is TGTGCCAGCAGAAGCGGGACACGGGTTTACGAGCAGTACTTC. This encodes CASRSGTRVYEQYF.

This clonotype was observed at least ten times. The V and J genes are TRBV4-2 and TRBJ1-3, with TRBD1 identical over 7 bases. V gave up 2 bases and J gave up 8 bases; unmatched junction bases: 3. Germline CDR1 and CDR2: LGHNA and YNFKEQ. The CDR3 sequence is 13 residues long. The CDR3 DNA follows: TGTGCCAGCAGCCAAATCAGGGGGGACACCATATATTTT. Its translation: CASSQIRGDTIYF.